This T cell receptor beta chain stems from a study of vaccination effects on CD4 cells after COVID-19. Study-wide points: Healthy vaccinees' vaccine-induced clones included only 1 of 255 that recognized common cold coronaviruses.

Clones were read by immunoSEQ multiplex PCR, and TCRdb kept only the in-frame ones, dropping some. Among 71,000 or so clones listed, approximately 79% were seen once. In regard to this clone: Its antigen is still unknown.

Antigen-specific CD4+ T cells were first expanded with viral peptide pools by the ViraFEST assay and only then sequenced. Culture proceeded for nine to ten days, and CD4+ T cells were then isolated. Neither prior SARS-CoV-2 infection nor positive nucleocapsid antibodies were present in the vaccine recipients. This TCR was sampled from a human donor who received a COVID-19 vaccine. Material: CD4+ T cells from PBMCs cultured with HCoV-OC43 spike peptides, obtained before COVID-19 vaccination. The sample's subset: HCoV-OC43 spike overlapping peptide pool stimulation.

The DNA of the CDR3 is TGTGCCCTCTCAGGGGTCCATGGCTACACCTTC. This encodes CALSGVHGYTF. V is TRBV30 and J is TRBJ1-2; D perhaps matches TRBD1 (6 bases). With 8 bases removed from V and 6 bases from J, the gap between germline ends came to 13 bases. The CDR3 loop spans 11 amino acids. Looked up from germline, CDR1 is GTSNPN and CDR2 is SVGIG (reference sequence). Filled out from reference TRBV30 and TRBJ1-2, the complete variable domain reads SQTIHQWPATLVQPVGSPLSLECTVEGTSNPNLYWYRQAAGRGLQLLFYSVGIGQISSEVPQNLSASRPQDRQFILSSKKLLLSDSGFYLCALSGVHGYTFGSGTRLTVV.